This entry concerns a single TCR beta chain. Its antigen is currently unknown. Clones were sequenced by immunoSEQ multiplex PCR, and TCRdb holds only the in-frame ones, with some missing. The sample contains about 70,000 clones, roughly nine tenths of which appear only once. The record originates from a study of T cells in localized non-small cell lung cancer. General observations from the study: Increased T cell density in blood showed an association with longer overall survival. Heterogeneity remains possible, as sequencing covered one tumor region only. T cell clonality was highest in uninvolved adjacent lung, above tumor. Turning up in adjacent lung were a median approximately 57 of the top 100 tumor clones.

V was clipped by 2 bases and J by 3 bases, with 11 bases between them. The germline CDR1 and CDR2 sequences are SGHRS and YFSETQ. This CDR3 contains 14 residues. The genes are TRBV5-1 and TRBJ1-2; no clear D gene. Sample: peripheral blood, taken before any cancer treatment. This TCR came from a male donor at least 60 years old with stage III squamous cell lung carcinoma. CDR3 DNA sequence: TGCGCCAGCAGCTTACTTCCGGCGGACTATGGCTACACCTTC. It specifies CASSLLPADYGYTF.